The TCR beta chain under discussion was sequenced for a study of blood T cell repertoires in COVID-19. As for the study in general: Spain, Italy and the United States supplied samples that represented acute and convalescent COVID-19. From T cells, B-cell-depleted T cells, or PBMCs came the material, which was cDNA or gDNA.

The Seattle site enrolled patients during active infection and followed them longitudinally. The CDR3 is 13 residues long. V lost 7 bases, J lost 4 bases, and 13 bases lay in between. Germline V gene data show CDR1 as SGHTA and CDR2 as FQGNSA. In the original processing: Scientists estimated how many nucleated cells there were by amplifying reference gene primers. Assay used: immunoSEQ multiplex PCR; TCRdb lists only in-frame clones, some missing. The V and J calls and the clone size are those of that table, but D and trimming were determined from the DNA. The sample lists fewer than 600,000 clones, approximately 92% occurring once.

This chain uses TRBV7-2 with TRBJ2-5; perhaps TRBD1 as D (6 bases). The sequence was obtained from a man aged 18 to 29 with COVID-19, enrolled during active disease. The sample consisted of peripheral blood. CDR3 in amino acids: CASTPVGGETQYF. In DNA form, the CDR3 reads TGTGCCAGCACCCCCGTAGGGGGAGAGACCCAGTACTTC.